This T cell receptor (beta chain) was profiled in a study of memory CD4+ T cells and cytomegalovirus serostatus. Across the study: Donors were healthy Belgian adults, under 10 CMV seropositive and 24 seronegative.

Per the authors' pipeline: Out-of-frame sequences were removed, leaving around 2.2 million distinct TCRbeta sequences. Profiling relied on immunoSEQ multiplex PCR, and the TCRdb table lists in-frame clones only, not all of them. D and trimming were read from the DNA, whereas the V and J calls and clone size are those reported in that table. The sample consists of some 54,000 clones, 65% to 80% of them appearing once. The sort gate was single viable CD3+CD4+CD8-CD45RO+ cells for memory CD4+ T cells. CMV serostatus came from serum IgG against pp150, pp28, p38, p52. Trimming shortened V by 0 bases and J by 5 bases, and 13 bases separated the two germline ends. CDR1 LGHNA and CDR2 YSLEER come from the germline V gene. The length of the CDR3 is 15 residues.

This sequence originates from an adult in good health and CMV-seropositive. The V call is TRBV4-3, the J call TRBJ1-2, with a weak D call TRBD1 (5 bases). Material: memory CD4+ T cells from blood. The CDR3 DNA reads TGCGCCAGCAGCCAAGACGAAAGGGGAGAATATGGCTACACCTTC. It is translated as CASSQDERGEYGYTF.